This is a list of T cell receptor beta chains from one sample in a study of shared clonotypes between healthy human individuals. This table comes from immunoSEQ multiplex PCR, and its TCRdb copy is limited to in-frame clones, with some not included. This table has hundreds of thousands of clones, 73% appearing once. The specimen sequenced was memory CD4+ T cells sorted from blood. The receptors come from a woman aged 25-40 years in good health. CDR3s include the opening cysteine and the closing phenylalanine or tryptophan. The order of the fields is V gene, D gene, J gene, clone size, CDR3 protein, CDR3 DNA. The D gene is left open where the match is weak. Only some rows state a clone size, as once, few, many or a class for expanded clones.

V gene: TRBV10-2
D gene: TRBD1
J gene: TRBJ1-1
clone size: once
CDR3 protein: CASSESGQGNTEAFF
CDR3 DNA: TGCGCCAGCAGTGAGTCGGGACAGGGGAACACTGAAGCTTTCTTT

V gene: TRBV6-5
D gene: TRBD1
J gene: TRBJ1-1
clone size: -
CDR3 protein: CASWGQGAGDTEAFF
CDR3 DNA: TGTGCCAGCTGGGGGCAGGGGGCGGGGGACACTGAAGCTTTCTTT

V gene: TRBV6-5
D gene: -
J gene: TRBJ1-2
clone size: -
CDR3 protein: CASSFTWGYGYTF
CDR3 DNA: TGTGCCAGCAGTTTCACATGGGGCTATGGCTACACCTTC

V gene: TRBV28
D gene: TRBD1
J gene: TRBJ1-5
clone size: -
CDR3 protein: CASSTQGQGAPSNQPQHF
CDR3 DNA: TGTGCCAGCAGCACCCAGGGACAGGGCGCTCCAAGCAATCAGCCCCAGCATTTT

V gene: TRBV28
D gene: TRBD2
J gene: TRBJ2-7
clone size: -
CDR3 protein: CASSPHSSGTLSYEQYF
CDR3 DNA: TGTGCCAGCAGTCCCCACTCGAGCGGGACCCTCTCCTACGAGCAGTACTTC

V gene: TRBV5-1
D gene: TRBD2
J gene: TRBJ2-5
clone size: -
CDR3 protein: CASSLGGLAGQETQYF
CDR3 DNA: TGCGCCAGCAGCTTGGGGGGACTAGCGGGACAAGAGACCCAGTACTTC

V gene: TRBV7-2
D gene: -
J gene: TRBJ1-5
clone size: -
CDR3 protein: CASSLAIRNQPQHF
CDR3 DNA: TGTGCCAGCAGCTTAGCCATACGCAATCAGCCCCAGCATTTT

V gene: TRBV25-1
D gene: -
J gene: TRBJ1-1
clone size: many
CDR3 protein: CASSDRFEAFF
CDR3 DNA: TGTGCCAGCAGTGACCGATTTGAAGCTTTCTTT

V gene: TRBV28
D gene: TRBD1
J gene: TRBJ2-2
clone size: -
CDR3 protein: CASSEIGTGGDGELFF
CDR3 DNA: TGTGCCAGCAGCGAGATTGGGACAGGGGGCGACGGGGAGCTGTTTTTT

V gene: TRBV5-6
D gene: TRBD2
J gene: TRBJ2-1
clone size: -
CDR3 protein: CASSASYGLAVYNEQFF
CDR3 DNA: TGTGCCAGCAGCGCATCTTACGGACTAGCGGTCTACAATGAGCAGTTCTTC

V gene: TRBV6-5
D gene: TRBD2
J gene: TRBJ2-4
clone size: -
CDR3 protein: CASSSAGGTNIQYF
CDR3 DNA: TGTGCCAGCAGCTCAGCGGGAGGAACCAACATTCAGTACTTC

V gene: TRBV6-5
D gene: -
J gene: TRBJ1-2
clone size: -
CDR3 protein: CASSDGGRGGYTF
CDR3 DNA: TGTGCCAGCAGTGACGGAGGCAGGGGTGGCTACACCTTC

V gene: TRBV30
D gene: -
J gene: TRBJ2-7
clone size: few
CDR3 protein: CAWSPRQQTYEQYF
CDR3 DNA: TGTGCCTGGAGCCCCCGTCAGCAGACCTACGAGCAGTACTTC

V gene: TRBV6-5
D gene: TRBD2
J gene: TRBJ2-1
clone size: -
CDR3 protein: CASSYYGGYNEQFF
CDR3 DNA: TGTGCCAGCAGTTACTACGGGGGGTACAATGAGCAGTTCTTC

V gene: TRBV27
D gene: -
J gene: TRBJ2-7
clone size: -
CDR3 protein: CASSIGLVGGEQYF
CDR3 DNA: TGTGCCAGCAGTATCGGACTAGTAGGGGGCGAGCAGTACTTC

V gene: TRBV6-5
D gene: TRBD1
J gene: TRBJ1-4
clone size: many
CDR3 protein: CASSRRQGSEKLFF
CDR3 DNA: TGTGCCAGCAGCCGCCGACAGGGATCTGAAAAACTGTTTTTT

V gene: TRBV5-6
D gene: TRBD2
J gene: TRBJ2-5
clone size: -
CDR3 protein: CASSLSLAGGETQYF
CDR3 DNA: TGTGCCAGCAGCTTGAGTCTAGCGGGAGGGGAGACCCAGTACTTC

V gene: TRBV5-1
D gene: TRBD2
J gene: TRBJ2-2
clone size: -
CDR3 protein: CASSLQASGRGSNTGELFF
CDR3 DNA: TGCGCCAGCAGCTTGCAGGCTAGCGGGAGGGGAAGCAACACCGGGGAGCTGTTTTTT

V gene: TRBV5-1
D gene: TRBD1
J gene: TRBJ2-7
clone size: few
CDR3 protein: CASSLGQGGTYEQYF
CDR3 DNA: TGCGCCAGCAGCTTGGGACAGGGGGGAACCTACGAGCAGTACTTC

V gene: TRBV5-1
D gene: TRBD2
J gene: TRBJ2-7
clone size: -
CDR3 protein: CASSQIAGSEQYF
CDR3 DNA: TGCGCCAGCAGCCAGATAGCGGGATCCGAGCAGTACTTC

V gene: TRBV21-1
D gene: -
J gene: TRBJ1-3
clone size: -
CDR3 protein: CALHVWVADPGNTIYF
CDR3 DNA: TGTGCCCTGCACGTATGGGTGGCCGACCCTGGAAACACCATATATTTT

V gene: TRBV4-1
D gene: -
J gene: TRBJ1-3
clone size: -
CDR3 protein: CASSQEVQTSSGNTIYF
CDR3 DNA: TGCGCCAGCAGCCAAGAGGTACAGACGAGCTCTGGAAACACCATATATTTT

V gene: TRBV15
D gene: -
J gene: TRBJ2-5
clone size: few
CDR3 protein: CATRGSIAGHGTQYF
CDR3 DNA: TGTGCCACCAGGGGAAGTATTGCTGGGCATGGGACCCAGTACTTC

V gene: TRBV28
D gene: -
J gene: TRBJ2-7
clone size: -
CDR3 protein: CASSLQSYEQYF
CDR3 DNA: TGTGCCAGCAGTTTGCAGTCCTACGAGCAGTACTTC

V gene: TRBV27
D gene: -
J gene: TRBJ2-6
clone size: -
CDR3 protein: CASSLAGANVLTF
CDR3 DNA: TGTGCCAGCAGTTTGGCTGGGGCCAACGTCCTGACTTTC

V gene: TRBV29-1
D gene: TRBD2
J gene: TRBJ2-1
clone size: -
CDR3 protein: CSVAHLAGEGRDEQFF
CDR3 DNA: TGCAGCGTTGCTCACCTTGCCGGGGAGGGACGCGATGAGCAGTTCTTC

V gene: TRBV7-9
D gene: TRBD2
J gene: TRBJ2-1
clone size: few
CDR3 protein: CASSFSGRTFYNEQFF
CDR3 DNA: TGTGCCAGCAGCTTTAGCGGGAGGACCTTCTACAATGAGCAGTTCTTC

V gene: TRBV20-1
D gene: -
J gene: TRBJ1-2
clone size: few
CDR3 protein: CSAKKGNGYTF
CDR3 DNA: TGCAGTGCGAAGAAGGGGAATGGCTACACCTTC

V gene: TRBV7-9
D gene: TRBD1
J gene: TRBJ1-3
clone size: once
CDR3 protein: CASSTRGVGNTIYF
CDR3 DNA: TGTGCCAGCAGCACCAGGGGGGTTGGAAACACCATATATTTT

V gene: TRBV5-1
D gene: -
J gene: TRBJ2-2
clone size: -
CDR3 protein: CASSLLTRGAGELFF
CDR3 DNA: TGCGCCAGCAGCTTGCTGACTAGAGGCGCCGGGGAGCTGTTTTTT

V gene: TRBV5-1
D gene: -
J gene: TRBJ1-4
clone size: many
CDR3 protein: CASSLASTNEKLFF
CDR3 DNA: TGCGCCAGCAGCTTGGCATCAACTAATGAAAAACTGTTTTTT

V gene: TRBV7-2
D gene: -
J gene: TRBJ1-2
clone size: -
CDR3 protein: CASSLVSVGVGNYGYTF
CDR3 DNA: TGTGCCAGCAGCTTAGTTTCCGTCGGGGTAGGGAACTATGGCTACACCTTC

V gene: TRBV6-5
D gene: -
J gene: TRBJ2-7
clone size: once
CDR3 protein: CASSYGQTYEQYF
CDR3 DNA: TGTGCCAGCAGTTACGGACAAACCTACGAGCAGTACTTC

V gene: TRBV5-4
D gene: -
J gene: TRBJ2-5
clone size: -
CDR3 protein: CASSSILNGAQYF
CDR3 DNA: TGTGCCAGCAGCTCTATCCTCAATGGGGCCCAGTACTTC

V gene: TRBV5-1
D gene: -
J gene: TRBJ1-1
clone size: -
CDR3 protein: CASSLAGRAFF
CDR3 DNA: TGCGCCAGCAGCTTGGCAGGACGGGCTTTCTTT

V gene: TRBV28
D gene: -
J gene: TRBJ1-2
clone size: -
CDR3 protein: CASSLTRRGDGYTF
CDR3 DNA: TGTGCCAGCAGTTTGACCAGGCGGGGGGATGGCTACACCTTC

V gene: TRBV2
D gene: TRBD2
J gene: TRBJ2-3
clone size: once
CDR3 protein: CASSLGLAGTDTQYF
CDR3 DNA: TGTGCCAGCAGTCTCGGACTAGCGGGAACAGATACGCAGTATTTT

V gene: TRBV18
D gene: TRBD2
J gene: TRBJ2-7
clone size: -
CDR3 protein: CASSPTTGGSYEQYF
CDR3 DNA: TGTGCCAGCTCACCTACGACGGGAGGGTCCTACGAGCAGTACTTC

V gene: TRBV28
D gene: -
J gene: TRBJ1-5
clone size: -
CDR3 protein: CASTHDMGSNQPQHF
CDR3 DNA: TGTGCCAGCACGCATGATATGGGTTCCAATCAGCCCCAGCATTTT

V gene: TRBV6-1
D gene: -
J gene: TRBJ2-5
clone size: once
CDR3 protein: CASTGLQTQYF
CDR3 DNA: TGTGCCAGCACGGGACTGCAGACCCAGTACTTC